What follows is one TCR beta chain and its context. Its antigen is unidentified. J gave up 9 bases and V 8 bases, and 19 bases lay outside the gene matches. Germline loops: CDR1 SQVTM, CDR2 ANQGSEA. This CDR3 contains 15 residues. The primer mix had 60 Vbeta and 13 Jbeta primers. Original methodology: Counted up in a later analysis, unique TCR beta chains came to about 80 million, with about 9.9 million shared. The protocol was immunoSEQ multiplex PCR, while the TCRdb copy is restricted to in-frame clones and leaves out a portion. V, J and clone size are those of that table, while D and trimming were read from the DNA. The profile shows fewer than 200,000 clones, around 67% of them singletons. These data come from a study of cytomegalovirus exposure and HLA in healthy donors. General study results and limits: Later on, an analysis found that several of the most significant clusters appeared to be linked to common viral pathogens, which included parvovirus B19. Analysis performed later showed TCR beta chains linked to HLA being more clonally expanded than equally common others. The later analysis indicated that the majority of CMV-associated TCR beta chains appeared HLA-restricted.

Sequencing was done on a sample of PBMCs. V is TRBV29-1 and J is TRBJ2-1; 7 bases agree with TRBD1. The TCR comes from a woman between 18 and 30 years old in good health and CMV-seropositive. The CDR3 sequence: CSISISGQIFSEQFF. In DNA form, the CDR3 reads TGCAGCATCTCGATCTCGGGACAGATTTTCAGTGAGCAGTTCTTC.